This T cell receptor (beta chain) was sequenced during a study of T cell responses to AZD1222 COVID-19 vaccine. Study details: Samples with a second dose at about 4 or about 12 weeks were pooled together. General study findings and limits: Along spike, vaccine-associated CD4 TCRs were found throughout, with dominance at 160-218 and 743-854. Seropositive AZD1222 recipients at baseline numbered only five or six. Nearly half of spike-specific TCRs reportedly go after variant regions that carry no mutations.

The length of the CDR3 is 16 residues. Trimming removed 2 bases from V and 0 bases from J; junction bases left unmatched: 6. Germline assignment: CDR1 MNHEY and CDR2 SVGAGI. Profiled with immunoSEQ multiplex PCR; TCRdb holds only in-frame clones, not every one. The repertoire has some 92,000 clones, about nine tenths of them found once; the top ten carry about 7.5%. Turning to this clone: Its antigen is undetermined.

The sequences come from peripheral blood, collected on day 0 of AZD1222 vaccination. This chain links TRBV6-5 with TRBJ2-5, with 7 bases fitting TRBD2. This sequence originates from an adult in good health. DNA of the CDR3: TGTGCCAGCAGTTACGGAACCGGGGGGTACCAAGAGACCCAGTACTTC. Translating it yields CASSYGTGGYQETQYF.